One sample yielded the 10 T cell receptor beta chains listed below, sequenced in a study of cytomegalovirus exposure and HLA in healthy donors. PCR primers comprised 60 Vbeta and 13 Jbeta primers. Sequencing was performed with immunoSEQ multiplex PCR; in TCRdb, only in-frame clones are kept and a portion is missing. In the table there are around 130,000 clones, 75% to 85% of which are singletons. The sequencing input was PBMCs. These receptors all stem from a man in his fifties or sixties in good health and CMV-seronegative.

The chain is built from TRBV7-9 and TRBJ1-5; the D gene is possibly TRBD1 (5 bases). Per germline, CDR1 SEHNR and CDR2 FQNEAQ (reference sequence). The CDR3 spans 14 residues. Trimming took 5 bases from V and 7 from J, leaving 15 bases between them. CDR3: CASSPGGGRQPQHF. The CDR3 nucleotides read TGTGCCAGCAGCCCCGGGGGGGGGAGACAGCCCCAGCATTTT.

The chain's CDR3 is CASIMTGGNTEAFF. In DNA, the CDR3 is TGTGCCAGCATCATGACAGGGGGGAACACTGAAGCTTTCTTT. The chain couples TRBV6-6 to TRBJ1-1, with TRBD1 identical over 9 bases. The CDR3 sequence is 14 residues long. V was pared by 7 bases and J by 1 base, with 4 bases of the junction left unmatched. The V gene's germline CDR1 is MNHNY and CDR2 SVGAGI (reference sequence).

CDR3 amino acids: CASSLLSSGADTQYF. The CDR3 nucleotides read TGTGCCAGCAGTTTATTAAGCAGCGGGGCAGATACGCAGTATTTT. The genes are TRBV27 and TRBJ2-3; 7 nucleotides line up with TRBD2. Trimming at V came to 1 base and at J to 4 bases, leaving 5 bases not matched to a gene. CDR3 size: 15 residues. Germline V gene sequence: CDR1 MNHEY, CDR2 SMNVEV (reference sequence).

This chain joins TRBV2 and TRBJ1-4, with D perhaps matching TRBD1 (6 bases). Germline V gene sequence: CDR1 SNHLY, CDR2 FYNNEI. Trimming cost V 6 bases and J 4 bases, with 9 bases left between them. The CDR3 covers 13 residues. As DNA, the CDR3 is TGTGCCAGCAGCCGGGACATTAATGAAAAACTGTTTTTT. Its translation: CASSRDINEKLFF.

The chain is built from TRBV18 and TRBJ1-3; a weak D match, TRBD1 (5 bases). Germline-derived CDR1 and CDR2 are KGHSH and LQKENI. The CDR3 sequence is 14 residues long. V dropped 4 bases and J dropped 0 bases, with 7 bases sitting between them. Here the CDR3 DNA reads TGTGCCAGCTCACTCGGGGGCTCTGGAAACACCATATATTTT. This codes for CASSLGGSGNTIYF.

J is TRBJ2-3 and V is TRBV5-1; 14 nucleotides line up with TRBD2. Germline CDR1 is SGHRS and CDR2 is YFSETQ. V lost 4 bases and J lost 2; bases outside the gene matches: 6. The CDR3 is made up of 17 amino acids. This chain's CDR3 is CASSHGLAGGNTDTQYF. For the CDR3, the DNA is TGCGCCAGCAGCCATGGACTAGCGGGGGGAAACACAGATACGCAGTATTTT.

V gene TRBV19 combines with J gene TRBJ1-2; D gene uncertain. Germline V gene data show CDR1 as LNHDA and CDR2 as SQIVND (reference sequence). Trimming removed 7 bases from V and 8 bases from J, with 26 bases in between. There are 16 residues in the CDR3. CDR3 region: CASTPSNSYYEGGYTF. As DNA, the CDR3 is TGTGCCAGTACCCCTTCTAACTCCTATTACGAGGGCGGCTACACCTTC.

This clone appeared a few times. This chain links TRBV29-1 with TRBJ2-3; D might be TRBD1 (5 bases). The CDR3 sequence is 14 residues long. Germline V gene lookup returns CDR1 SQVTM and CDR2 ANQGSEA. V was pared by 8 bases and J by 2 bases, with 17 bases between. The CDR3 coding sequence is TGCAGCACTCTGCAGGGAAGTGCCACAGATACGCAGTATTTT. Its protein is CSTLQGSATDTQYF.

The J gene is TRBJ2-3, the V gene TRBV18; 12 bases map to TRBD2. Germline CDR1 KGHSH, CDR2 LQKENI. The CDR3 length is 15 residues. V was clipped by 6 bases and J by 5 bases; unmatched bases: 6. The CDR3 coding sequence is TGTGCCAGCTCTGCTAGCGGGGGGGCCGGAGATACGCAGTATTTT. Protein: CASSASGGAGDTQYF.

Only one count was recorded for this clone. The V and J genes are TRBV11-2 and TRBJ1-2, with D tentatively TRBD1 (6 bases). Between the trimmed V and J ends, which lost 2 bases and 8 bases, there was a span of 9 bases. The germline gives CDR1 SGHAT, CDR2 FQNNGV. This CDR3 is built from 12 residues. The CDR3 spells CASSLRRGGYTF. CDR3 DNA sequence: TGTGCCAGCAGCTTAAGAAGGGGGGGCTACACCTTC.